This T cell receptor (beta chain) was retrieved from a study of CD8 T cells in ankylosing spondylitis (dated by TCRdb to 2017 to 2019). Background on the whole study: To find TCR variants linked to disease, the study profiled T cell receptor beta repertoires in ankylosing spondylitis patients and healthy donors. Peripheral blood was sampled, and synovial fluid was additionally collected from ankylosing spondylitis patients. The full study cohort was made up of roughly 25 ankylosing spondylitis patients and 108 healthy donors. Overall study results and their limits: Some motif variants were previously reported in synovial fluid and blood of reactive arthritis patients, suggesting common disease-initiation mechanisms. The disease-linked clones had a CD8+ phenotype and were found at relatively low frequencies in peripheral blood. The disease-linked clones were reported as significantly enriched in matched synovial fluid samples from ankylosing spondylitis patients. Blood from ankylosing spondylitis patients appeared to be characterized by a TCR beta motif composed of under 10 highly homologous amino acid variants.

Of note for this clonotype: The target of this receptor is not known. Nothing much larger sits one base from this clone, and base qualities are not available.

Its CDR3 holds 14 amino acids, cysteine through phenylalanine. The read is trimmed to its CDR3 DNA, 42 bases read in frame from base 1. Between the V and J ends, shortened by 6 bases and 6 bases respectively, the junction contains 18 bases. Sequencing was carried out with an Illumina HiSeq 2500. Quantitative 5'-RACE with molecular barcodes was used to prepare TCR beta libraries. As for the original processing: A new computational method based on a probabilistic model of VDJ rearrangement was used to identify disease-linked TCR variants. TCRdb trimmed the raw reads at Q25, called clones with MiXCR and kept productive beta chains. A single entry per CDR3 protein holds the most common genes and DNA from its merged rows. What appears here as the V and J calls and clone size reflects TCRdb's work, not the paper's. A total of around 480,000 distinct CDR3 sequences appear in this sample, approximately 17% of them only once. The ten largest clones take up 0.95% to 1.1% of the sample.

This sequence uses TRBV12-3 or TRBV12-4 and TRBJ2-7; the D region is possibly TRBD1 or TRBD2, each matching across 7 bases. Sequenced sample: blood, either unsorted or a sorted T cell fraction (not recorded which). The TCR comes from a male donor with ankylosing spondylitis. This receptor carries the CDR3 CASSQRAGGAEQYF. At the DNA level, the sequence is TGTGCCAGCAGCCAAAGGGCAGGGGGGGCCGAGCAGTACTTC.